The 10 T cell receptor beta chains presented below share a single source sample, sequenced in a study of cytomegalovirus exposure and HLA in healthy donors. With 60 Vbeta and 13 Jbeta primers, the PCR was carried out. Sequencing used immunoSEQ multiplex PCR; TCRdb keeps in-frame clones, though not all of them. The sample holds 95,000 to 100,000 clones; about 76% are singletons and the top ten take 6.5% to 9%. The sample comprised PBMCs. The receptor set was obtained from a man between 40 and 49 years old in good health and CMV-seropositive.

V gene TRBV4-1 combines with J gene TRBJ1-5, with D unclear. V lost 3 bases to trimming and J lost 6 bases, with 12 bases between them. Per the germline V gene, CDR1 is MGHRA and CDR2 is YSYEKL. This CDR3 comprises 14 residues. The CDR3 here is CASSHGWSTQPQHF. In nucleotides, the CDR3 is TGCGCCAGCAGCCATGGATGGAGTACTCAGCCCCAGCATTTT.

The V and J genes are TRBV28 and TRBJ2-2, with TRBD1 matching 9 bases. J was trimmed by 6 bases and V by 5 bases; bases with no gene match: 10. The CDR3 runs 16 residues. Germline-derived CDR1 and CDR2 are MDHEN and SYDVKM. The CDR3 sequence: CASSPGTGKSPGELFF. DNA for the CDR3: TGTGCCAGCAGTCCCGGGACAGGGAAATCGCCCGGGGAGCTGTTTTTT.

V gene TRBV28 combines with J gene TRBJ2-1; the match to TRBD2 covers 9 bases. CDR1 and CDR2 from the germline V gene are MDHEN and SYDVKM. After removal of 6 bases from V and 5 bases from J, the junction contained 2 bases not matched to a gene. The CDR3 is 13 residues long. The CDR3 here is CASRLAGNNEQFF. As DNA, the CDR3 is TGTGCCAGCAGACTAGCGGGTAACAATGAGCAGTTCTTC.

The CDR3 DNA reads as TGTGCCATCGGACAGGGGGCCGATAATAATGAAAAACTGTTTTTT. Its translation: CAIGQGADNNEKLFF. V gene TRBV10-3 combines with J gene TRBJ1-4, with TRBD1 identical over 11 bases. Germline V gene sequence: CDR1 ENHRY, CDR2 SYGVKD. Trimming took 8 bases from V and 4 from J; bases not matched to a gene: 6. The CDR3 is 15 residues long.

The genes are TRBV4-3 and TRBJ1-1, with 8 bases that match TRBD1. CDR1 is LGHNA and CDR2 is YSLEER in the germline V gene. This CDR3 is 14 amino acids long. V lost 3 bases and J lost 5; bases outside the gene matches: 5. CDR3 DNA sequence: TGCGCCAGCAGCCACCGTAACAGGGGGACTGAAGCTTTCTTT. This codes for CASSHRNRGTEAFF.

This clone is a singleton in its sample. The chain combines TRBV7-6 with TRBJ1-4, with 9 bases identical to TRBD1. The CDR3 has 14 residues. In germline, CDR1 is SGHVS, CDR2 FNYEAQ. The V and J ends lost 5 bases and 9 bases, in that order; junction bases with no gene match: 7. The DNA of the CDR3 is TGTGCCAGCAGCCCCGGGACAGGGATCCAAAAACTGTTTTTT. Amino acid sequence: CASSPGTGIQKLFF.

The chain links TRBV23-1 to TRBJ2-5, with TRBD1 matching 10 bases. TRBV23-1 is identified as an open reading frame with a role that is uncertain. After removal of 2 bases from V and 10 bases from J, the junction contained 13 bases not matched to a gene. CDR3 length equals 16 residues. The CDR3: CASSQLSDRGRAIQYF. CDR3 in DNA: TGCGCCAGCAGTCAACTTTCCGACAGGGGGCGGGCCATCCAGTACTTC.

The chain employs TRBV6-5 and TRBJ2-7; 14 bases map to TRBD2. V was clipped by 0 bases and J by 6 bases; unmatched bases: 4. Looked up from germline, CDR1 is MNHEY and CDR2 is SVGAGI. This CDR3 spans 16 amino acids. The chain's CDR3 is CASSYSMGLAGAEQYF. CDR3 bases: TGTGCCAGCAGTTACTCTATGGGACTAGCGGGAGCCGAGCAGTACTTC.

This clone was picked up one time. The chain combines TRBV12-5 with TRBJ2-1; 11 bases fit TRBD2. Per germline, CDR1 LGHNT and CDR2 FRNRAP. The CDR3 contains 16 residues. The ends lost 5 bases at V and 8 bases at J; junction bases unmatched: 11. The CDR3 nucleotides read TGTGCTAGTGGTCCACTACTAGCGGGGGAGTTCGATGAGCAGTTCTTC. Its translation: CASGPLLAGEFDEQFF.

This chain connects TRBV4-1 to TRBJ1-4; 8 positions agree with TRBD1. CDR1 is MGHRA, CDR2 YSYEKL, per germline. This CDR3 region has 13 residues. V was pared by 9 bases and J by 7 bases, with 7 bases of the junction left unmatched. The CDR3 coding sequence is TGCGCCAGTTCAGGACAGGGAAGTGAAAAACTGTTTTTT. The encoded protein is CASSGQGSEKLFF.